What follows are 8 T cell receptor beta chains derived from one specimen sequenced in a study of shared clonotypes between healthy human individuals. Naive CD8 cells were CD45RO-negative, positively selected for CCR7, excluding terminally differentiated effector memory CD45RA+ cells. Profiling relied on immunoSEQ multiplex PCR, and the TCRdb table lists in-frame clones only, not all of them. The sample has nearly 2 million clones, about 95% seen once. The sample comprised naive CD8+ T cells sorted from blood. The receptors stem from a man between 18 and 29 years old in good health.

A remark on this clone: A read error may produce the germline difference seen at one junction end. CDR3 bases: TGTGCTAGCAGAATCACCCCAGCGGGTTCAGGGGATACGCAGTATTTT. It specifies CASRITPAGSGDTQYF. This chain links TRBV7-7 with TRBJ2-3, with D perhaps TRBD2 (6 bases). This CDR3 is built from 16 residues. Germline-derived CDR1 and CDR2 are SSHAT and FNYEAQ (reference sequence). The full variable domain, in which reference TRBV7-7 and TRBJ2-3 provide the parts outside the CDR3, is GAGVSQSPRYKVTKRGQDVTLRCDPISSHATLYWYQQALGQGPEFLTYFNYEAQPDKSGLPSDRFSAERPEGSISTLTIQRTEQRDSAMYRCASRITPAGSGDTQYFGPGTRLTVL.

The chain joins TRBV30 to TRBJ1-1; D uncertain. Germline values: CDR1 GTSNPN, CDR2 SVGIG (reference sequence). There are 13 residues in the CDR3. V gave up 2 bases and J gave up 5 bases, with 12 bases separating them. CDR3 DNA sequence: TGTGCCTGGAGTATCGGGGTTCAAACTGAAGCTTTCTTT. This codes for CAWSIGVQTEAFF.

The CDR3 DNA reads as TGTGCCAGCAGCGTATCGGGACTAGCGGAAATTGAGCAGTTCTTC. As protein: CASSVSGLAEIEQFF. The chain carries TRBV9 and TRBJ2-1, with 11 bases aligning to TRBD2. The CDR3 sequence is 15 residues long. CDR1 is SGDLS and CDR2 is YYNGEE in the germline V gene. The V segment lost 1 base and the J segment 9 bases; nucleotides outside the gene matches: 6.

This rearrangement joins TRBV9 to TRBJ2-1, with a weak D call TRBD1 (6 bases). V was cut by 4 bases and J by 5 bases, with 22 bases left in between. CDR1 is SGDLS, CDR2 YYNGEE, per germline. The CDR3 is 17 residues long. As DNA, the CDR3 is TGTGCCAGCAGCCCTGGGCCGGGACAAACATGGAACAATGAGCAGTTCTTC. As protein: CASSPGPGQTWNNEQFF.

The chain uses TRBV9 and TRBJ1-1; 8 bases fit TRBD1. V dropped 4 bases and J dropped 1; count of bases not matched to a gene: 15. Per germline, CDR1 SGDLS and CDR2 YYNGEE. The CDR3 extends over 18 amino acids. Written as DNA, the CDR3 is TGTGCCAGCAGCCCAAGTACAAGACAGGGGCTAGAGAACACTGAAGCTTTCTTT. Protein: CASSPSTRQGLENTEAFF.

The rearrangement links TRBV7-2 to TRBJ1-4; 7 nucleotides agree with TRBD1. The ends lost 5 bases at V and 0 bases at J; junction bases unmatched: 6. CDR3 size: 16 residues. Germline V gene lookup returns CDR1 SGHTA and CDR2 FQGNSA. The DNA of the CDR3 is TGTGCCAGCAGCGCCCAGCAGGGGGCAACTAATGAAAAACTGTTTTTT. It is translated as CASSAQQGATNEKLFF.

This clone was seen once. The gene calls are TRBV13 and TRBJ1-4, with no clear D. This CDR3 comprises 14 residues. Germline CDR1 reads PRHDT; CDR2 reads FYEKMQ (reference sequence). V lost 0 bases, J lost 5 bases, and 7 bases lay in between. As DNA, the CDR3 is TGTGCCAGCAGCTTAGGGGCAGTCAATGAAAAACTGTTTTTT. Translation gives CASSLGAVNEKLFF.

CDR3 sequence reads: CASSFTGANVLTF. In DNA, the CDR3 is TGTGCCAGCAGCTTTACTGGGGCCAACGTCCTGACTTTC. The chain uses TRBV5-4 and TRBJ2-6; D is unresolved. This CDR3 region has 13 residues. Trimming removed 2 bases from V and 2 bases from J, with 2 bases in between. The germline V gene has CDR1 SGHNT and CDR2 YYREEE (reference sequence).